The 25 T cell receptor beta chains below were found in one sample sequenced in a study of blood T cells in healthy people across ages (dated by TCRdb to between 2014 and 2016). The library was produced with 5' RACE. This sample was sequenced with an Illumina HiSeq 2500. A second roughly 7 to 11 cycle PCR used a sample-barcoded 5' primer and a J-beta primer mix. TCRdb reprocessing: public reads trimmed at Q25 with fastp, clones called with MiXCR, in-frame beta chains kept. Rows with a matching CDR3 protein are joined into one entry that keeps the most common DNA and genes. This sample gives around 1,000,000 distinct CDR3 sequences in total; 25% of them show up just once. The top ten clonotypes cover approximately 0.75% of the sample. These data were likewise used in another study, on T cells of mothers and their children.

Sequencing was performed on blood. Receptor source: a girl aged 2 to 9 in good health.

In its sample, this clonotype was seen a few times. J is TRBJ1-5 and V is TRBV6-6; the match to TRBD1 covers 8 bases. CDR3 size: 14 residues. The V gene end was trimmed by 5 bases and the J gene end by 7 bases; junction bases not matched to a gene: 7. The V gene's germline CDR1 is MNHNY and CDR2 SVGAGI (reference sequence). The CDR3, as DNA: TGTGCCAGCAGTGAGGACAGGGACCGGCAGCCCCAGCATTTT. Encoded protein: CASSEDRDRQPQHF.

This clonotype was seen only a few times. This chain connects TRBV6-5 to TRBJ2-5; 7 nucleotides line up with TRBD1. The tail of the sequence fits TRBJ2-1 better, so the J call may be wrong. The CDR3 is made up of 14 amino acids. Germline V gives CDR1 MNHEY, CDR2 SVGAGI. The CDR3 DNA reads as TGTGCCAGCAGGGCACCGGGACAGTGGAATGAGCAGTTCTTC. As protein: CASRAPGQWNEQFF.

The sample holds a few counts of this clonotype. The chain combines TRBV6-5 with TRBJ1-2; D unclear. This CDR3 is 11 amino acids long. Trimming pared 6 bases from V and 5 bases from J, leaving 7 bases between. Per germline, CDR1 MNHEY and CDR2 SVGAGI. In DNA, the CDR3 is TGTGCCAGCAGAAGAGGGTATGGCTACACCTTC. The encoded protein is CASRRGYGYTF.

This clonotype was picked up a small number of times. This sequence joins TRBV7-9 and TRBJ1-1; D not resolved. The germline CDR1 and CDR2 sequences are SEHNR and FQNEAQ (reference sequence). Trimming removed 6 bases at V and 7 bases at J, with 12 bases between. The CDR3 is made up of 12 amino acids. CDR3 DNA sequence: TGTGCCAGCAGACCAGCGTGGGTTGAAGCTTTCTTT. Translation: CASRPAWVEAFF.

This clonotype was detected only a few times. The gene calls are TRBV29-1 and TRBJ2-3; possibly TRBD1 for D (6 bases). Trimming cost V 5 bases and J 0 bases, with 15 bases left between them. Germline V gene lookup returns CDR1 SQVTM and CDR2 ANQGSEA. The CDR3 is made up of 15 amino acids. CDR3 loop: CSVLESGDSTDTQYF. The CDR3 DNA is TGCAGCGTTCTCGAGTCAGGGGATAGCACAGATACGCAGTATTTT.

This clonotype was seen a handful of times. The chain recombines TRBV29-1 with TRBJ2-1; TRBD1 aligns across 7 bases. The length of the CDR3 is 14 residues. Trimming took 4 bases from V and 9 from J; bases not matched to a gene: 12. CDR1 and CDR2 from the germline V gene are SQVTM and ANQGSEA. This CDR3 is CSVVSDRDIGEQFF. The CDR3 DNA reads as TGCAGCGTTGTCTCCGACAGGGACATCGGTGAGCAGTTCTTC.

The chain combines TRBV7-3 with TRBJ2-1; 10 bases match TRBD2. The V segment lost 5 bases and the J segment 15 bases; nucleotides outside the gene matches: 16. CDR1 and CDR2 from the germline V gene are SGHTA and FQGTGA. The CDR3 extends over 15 amino acids. CDR3 protein: CASSMTAGGEDGRFF. The DNA for the CDR3 is TGTGCCAGCAGCATGACAGCGGGAGGGGAGGATGGGAGGTTCTTC. Drawing the rest from reference TRBV7-3 and TRBJ2-1, the complete variable domain is GAGVSQTPSNKVTEKGKYVELRCDPISGHTALYWYRQSLGQGPEFLIYFQGTGAADDSGLPNDRFFAVRPEGSVSTLKIQRTERGDSAVYLCASSMTAGGEDGRFFGPGTRLTVL.

The chain combines TRBV25-1 with TRBJ1-2; no definite D call. Trimming shortened V by 3 bases and J by 1 base, and 12 bases separated the two germline ends. The CDR3 is 15 amino acids. Per the germline V gene, CDR1 is MGHDK and CDR2 is SYGVNS. The CDR3 spells CASSDEGPLNYGYTF. The CDR3 DNA reads as TGTGCCAGCAGTGATGAGGGCCCGCTTAACTATGGCTACACCTTC.

The CDR3, as DNA: TGCAGCGCAAGGACTGAAGTAAAGACCCAGTACTTC. Translation gives CSARTEVKTQYF. This chain links TRBV29-1 with TRBJ2-1; tentative D call: TRBD2 (5 bases). The DNA end is more similar to TRBJ2-5, so the J call may be wrong. The CDR3 runs 12 residues. Germline CDR1 SQVTM, CDR2 ANQGSEA.

This chain connects TRBV5-1 to TRBJ1-2, with D unresolved. Trimming took off 4 bases at V and 4 bases at J, with 14 bases between the two ends. The CDR3 has 14 amino acids. Germline V gives CDR1 SGHRS, CDR2 YFSETQ. The CDR3 spells CASSRPTDGYGYTF. CDR3 nucleotide sequence: TGCGCCAGCAGCCGTCCGACGGATGGCTATGGCTACACCTTC.

The rearrangement uses TRBV7-2 and TRBJ2-1; D call uncertain. Germline CDR1 is SGHTA and CDR2 is FQGNSA. The germline V and J ends were trimmed by 1 base and 1 base, with 5 bases remaining between them. The CDR3 is 14 residues long. As DNA, the CDR3 is TGTGCCAGCAGCTTAGGGGTATCCTACAATGAGCAGTTCTTC. Its translation is CASSLGVSYNEQFF.

The V gene is TRBV4-3, the J gene TRBJ1-2; maybe TRBD1 (5 bases). CDR1 and CDR2 from the germline V gene are LGHNA and YSLEER. Deletions cut 1 base from V and 4 bases from J, with 10 bases between. This CDR3 is 14 amino acids long. The CDR3 region is CASSQVGTTYGYTF. As DNA, the CDR3 is TGCGCCAGCAGCCAAGTGGGGACGACCTATGGCTACACCTTC.

V gene TRBV7-9 combines with J gene TRBJ2-3, with D maybe TRBD1 (5 bases). CDR3 length: 16 amino acids. The V end was cut by 1 base, the J end by 7 bases, with 18 bases between. Looked up from germline, CDR1 is SEHNR and CDR2 is FQNEAQ (reference sequence). The CDR3 sequence is CASSLGDDGAEYTQYF. The CDR3 DNA reads as TGTGCCAGCAGCTTAGGAGACGATGGGGCCGAGTATACGCAGTATTTT.

This sequence joins TRBV7-2 and TRBJ1-4, with D perhaps TRBD1 (5 bases). The CDR3 runs 17 residues. V gave up 0 bases and J gave up 1 base, with 12 bases separating them. Germline V CDR1 and CDR2: SGHTA, FQGNSA. CDR3 DNA: TGTGCCAGCAGCTTAGCTTCAGGGCGAAGAACTAATGAAAAACTGTTTTTT. Protein sequence: CASSLASGRRTNEKLFF.

The V and J genes are TRBV4-2 and TRBJ2-5, with D possibly TRBD2 on 5 matching bases. Gene TRBJ2-7 matches the end of the DNA better, so the J call may be wrong. This CDR3 contains 14 residues. The germline CDR1 and CDR2 sequences are LGHNA and YNFKEQ. CDR3: CASSQGGNIYEQYF. The CDR3 nucleotides read TGTGCCAGCAGCCAAGGAGGGAACATTTACGAGCAGTACTTC.

The genes are TRBV7-3 and TRBJ2-3, with a tentative D call TRBD2 (5 bases). V was clipped by 5 bases and J by 6 bases, with 12 bases between them. The CDR3 is made up of 13 amino acids. Germline V gene lookup returns CDR1 SGHTA and CDR2 FQGTGA. CDR3: CASSPDWADTQYF. CDR3 bases: TGTGCCAGCAGCCCGGACTGGGCGGATACGCAGTATTTT.

The table lists this clonotype with a few counts. The chain uses TRBV4-3 and TRBJ1-2, with TRBD1 identical over 10 bases. V gave up 0 bases and J gave up 7 bases; unmatched junction bases: 2. The CDR3 has 14 residues. The germline gives CDR1 LGHNA, CDR2 YSLEER. CDR3 bases: TGCGCCAGCAGCCAAGACAGGACAGGGGGTGGCTACACCTTC. Encoded protein: CASSQDRTGGGYTF.

For this clonotype: One junction end disagrees with the germline gene, perhaps due to a read error. The chain has TRBV4-1 and TRBJ2-1; maybe TRBD2 (6 bases). Germline CDR1 is MGHRA and CDR2 is YSYEKL. This CDR3 region has 14 residues. The CDR3 bases are TGCGCCAGCAGCCAGGCGGGGACCTACATTGAGCAGTTCTTC. This codes for CASSQAGTYIEQFF.

This clonotype was seen only a few times. The chain has TRBV7-3 and TRBJ1-1; D is possibly TRBD1 (6 bases). The CDR3 is 14 amino acids. V gave up 4 bases and J gave up 3 bases, with 12 bases separating them. In germline, CDR1 is SGHTA, CDR2 FQGTGA. CDR3 DNA: TGTGCCAGCAGCTCACAGGGTATGGACACTGAAGCTTTCTTT. As protein: CASSSQGMDTEAFF.

This clonotype was found a few times. An end of the junction does not agree with germline; a read error may underlie this. The chain couples TRBV6-6 to TRBJ2-2, with D tentatively TRBD1 (7 bases). The germline CDR1 and CDR2 sequences are MNHNY and SVGAGI (reference sequence). The CDR3 has 15 amino acids. In nucleotides, the CDR3 is TGTGCCGGCAGTTACCTGGCCCAGGGGGGCGGGGAGCTGTTTTTT. As protein: CAGSYLAQGGGELFF.

This clonotype is a singleton in its sample. The chain carries TRBV4-1 and TRBJ1-2; possibly TRBD1 for D (5 bases). V lost 0 bases and J lost 7, with 18 bases in between. The germline V gene encodes CDR1 MGHRA and CDR2 YSYEKL. There are 16 residues in the CDR3. The CDR3 DNA is TGCGCCAGCAGCCAAGATTTTAGCCGCTGGAGGGGTGGCTACACCTTC. Encoded protein: CASSQDFSRWRGGYTF.

This clonotype was detected only a few times. The chain is built from TRBV28 and TRBJ1-2; D is possibly TRBD1 (5 bases). Germline V gene sequence: CDR1 MDHEN, CDR2 SYDVKM. CDR3 size: 12 residues. The V end was cut by 0 bases, the J end by 7 bases, with 6 bases between. The CDR3 bases are TGTGCCAGCAGTTTATGGGGACGTGGCTACACCTTC. Residues: CASSLWGRGYTF.

The rearrangement joins TRBV9 to TRBJ1-1, with D perhaps matching TRBD1 (6 bases). The CDR3 loop spans 15 amino acids. V was clipped by 0 bases and J by 4 bases, with 13 bases between them. CDR1 is SGDLS and CDR2 is YYNGEE in the germline V gene. Here the CDR3 reads CASSVGGGPSTEAFF. In DNA, the CDR3 is TGTGCCAGCAGCGTAGGGGGGGGGCCGAGCACTGAAGCTTTCTTT.

The V call is TRBV2, the J call TRBJ2-1, with TRBD2 as a possible D gene (5 bases). Germline V lookup: CDR1 SNHLY, CDR2 FYNNEI. Trimming took off 6 bases at V and 0 bases at J, with 12 bases between the two ends. This CDR3 spans 15 amino acids. DNA of the CDR3: TGTGCCAGCAGCCCTAGCCCGAGCTCCTACAATGAGCAGTTCTTC. Protein sequence: CASSPSPSSYNEQFF.

This clonotype was observed a single time. This chain connects TRBV18 to TRBJ2-3, with D possibly being TRBD2 (5 bases). V was cut by 5 bases and J by 0 bases, with 15 bases left in between. This CDR3 region has 16 residues. The germline gives CDR1 KGHSH, CDR2 LQKENI. CDR3 residues: CASSTLAGLSTDTQYF. As DNA, the CDR3 is TGTGCCAGCTCAACCTTGGCCGGACTTAGCACAGATACGCAGTATTTT.